This entry lists 12 T cell receptor beta chains sequenced from one sample in a study of shared clonotypes between healthy human individuals (dated by TCRdb to the early 2020s). Preparation of the library involved the immunoSEQ multiplex PCR assay. Held by TCRdb, this immuneACCESS table contains in-frame sequences only and omits some clones. Under half of the omission traces to an unresolved V gene where checked; the cause of the rest is unknown. The sample yields 230,000 or so clones; 65% were counted once. The ten largest make up over 8.5% of the sample. The sequenced sample was memory CD4+ T cells sorted from blood. The cell subset or site label, as the study defines it: CD45RA-negative fraction. The receptors were gathered from a man aged 25-40 years in good health.

The gene calls are TRBV19 and TRBJ2-1; D might be TRBD2 (5 bases). This CDR3 contains 13 residues. V was shortened by 4 bases and J by 4 bases, with 8 bases between the two germline ends. In germline, CDR1 is LNHDA, CDR2 SQIVND (reference sequence). The CDR3 sequence: CASSTVAYNEQFF. The CDR3 nucleotides are TGTGCCAGTAGTACGGTAGCGTACAATGAGCAGTTCTTC.

This clone showed up just a few times. The V and J genes are TRBV27 and TRBJ1-2; D perhaps matches TRBD1 (5 bases). This CDR3 is built from 15 residues. Trimming took 1 base from V and 5 from J, leaving 14 bases between them. Per the germline V gene, CDR1 is MNHEY and CDR2 is SMNVEV (reference sequence). The CDR3 sequence: CASSLFGGEEYGYTF. The DNA of the CDR3 is TGTGCCAGCAGTTTATTTGGAGGGGAGGAGTATGGCTACACCTTC.

The rearrangement joins TRBV27 to TRBJ2-2; 14 nucleotides match TRBD2. CDR3 length: 16 residues. CDR1 MNHEY and CDR2 SMNVEV come from the germline V gene (reference sequence). The J segment lost 7 bases and the V segment lost 4 bases, leaving 5 bases of the junction unmatched. CDR3 bases: TGTGCCAGCAGTTCCAAGGGACTAGCGGGAGTCGGGGAGCTGTTTTTT. Amino acid sequence: CASSSKGLAGVGELFF.

The V and J genes are TRBV5-5 and TRBJ2-3; TRBD1 agrees at 7 bases. This CDR3 is 15 amino acids long. Losses at the gene ends were 4 bases for V and 6 bases for J; bases not matched to a gene: 11. From germline, CDR1 is SGHKS and CDR2 YYEKEE (reference sequence). The CDR3 DNA reads as TGTGCCAGCAGCGCCGGGACAGTCAGGCAGGATACGCAGTATTTT. Translated, it gives CASSAGTVRQDTQYF.

This chain uses TRBV9 with TRBJ1-3; TRBD1 might be the D (5 bases). The CDR3 is made up of 18 amino acids. V was cut by 0 bases and J by 2 bases, with 18 bases left in between. From germline, CDR1 is SGDLS and CDR2 YYNGEE. The CDR3 coding sequence is TGTGCCAGCAGCGTAGAGGCTAGGGGAAGGGTGGCTGGAAACACCATATATTTT. Translated: CASSVEARGRVAGNTIYF.

V usage is TRBV14 and J usage is TRBJ2-2, with D unresolved. The V end was cut by 2 bases, the J end by 4 bases, with 8 bases between. Germline V gene lookup returns CDR1 SGHDN and CDR2 FVKESK. The CDR3 spans 14 residues. The DNA of the CDR3 is TGTGCCAGCAGCCAAACGACTGGCACCGGGGAGCTGTTTTTT. Its translation is CASSQTTGTGELFF.

The V call is TRBV29-1, the J call TRBJ2-2, with D possibly TRBD2 on 5 matching bases. Germline-derived CDR1 and CDR2 are SQVTM and ANQGSEA. Trimming shortened V by 7 bases and J by 0 bases, and 15 bases separated the two germline ends. The CDR3 is 15 amino acids. Written as DNA, the CDR3 is TGCAGCGCCACCGGGGTAGCCTCGAACACCGGGGAGCTGTTTTTT. It encodes CSATGVASNTGELFF.

In its sample, this clone was seen a few times. The chain uses TRBV27 and TRBJ2-7; D not resolved. The length of the CDR3 is 11 residues. Per germline, CDR1 MNHEY and CDR2 SMNVEV (reference sequence). V lost 3 bases to trimming and J lost 0 bases, with 0 bases between them. The chain's CDR3 is CASSFSYEQYF. CDR3 bases: TGTGCCAGCAGTTTCTCCTACGAGCAGTACTTC.

This clone was seen a few times. The chain recombines TRBV5-4 with TRBJ2-3, with D perhaps matching TRBD2 (6 bases). The CDR3 spans 15 residues. V lost 0 bases to trimming and J lost 8 bases, with 16 bases between them. In germline, CDR1 is SGHNT, CDR2 YYREEE (reference sequence). The CDR3 spells CASSLEEGTLSTQYF. The CDR3 DNA follows: TGTGCCAGCAGCTTGGAGGAGGGGACCCTATCTACGCAGTATTTT.

The chain is built from TRBV2 and TRBJ1-2; D is ambiguous. Trimming took 2 bases from V and 8 from J, leaving 18 bases between them. Germline V CDR1 and CDR2: SNHLY, FYNNEI. The CDR3 runs to 15 residues. The CDR3 loop is CASSEPRPGSDGYTF. The CDR3 DNA is TGTGCCAGCAGTGAACCACGACCGGGATCGGACGGCTACACCTTC.

The rearrangement uses TRBV27 and TRBJ2-1; D may be TRBD2 (6 bases). V was trimmed by 3 bases and J by 9 bases, leaving 15 bases between them. Germline V lookup: CDR1 MNHEY, CDR2 SMNVEV (reference sequence). The CDR3 spans 14 residues. In DNA, the CDR3 is TGTGCCAGCAGTTTTTCACGTCTCGGGGGTGAGCAGTTCTTC. It encodes CASSFSRLGGEQFF.

The V call is TRBV16, the J call TRBJ2-5, with a tentative D call TRBD1 (5 bases). The germline V gene has CDR1 KGHSY and CDR2 FQNENV. Trimming took off 2 bases at V and 4 bases at J, with 8 bases between the two ends. The length of the CDR3 is 13 residues. CDR3 region: CASSQGAGETQYF. The CDR3 DNA reads as TGTGCCAGCAGCCAAGGGGCTGGAGAGACCCAGTACTTC.